This paragraph reports one T cell receptor (beta chain). Authors' data handling: The authors estimated nucleated cell counts from reference gene primer amplification. Sequenced by immunoSEQ multiplex PCR; TCRdb stores in-frame clones only, minus some. The DNA gave D and trimming, while V, J and clone size come from that table. The table records 190,000 or so clones, roughly 86% of them present only once. This sample was taken from a study of blood T cell repertoires in COVID-19. Background on the study: Acute-phase and convalescent COVID-19 samples originated in the United States, Italy and Spain.

Trimming took off 4 bases at V and 2 bases at J, with 16 bases between the two ends. CDR1 is SGHNT and CDR2 is YYREEE in the germline V gene (reference sequence). This CDR3 comprises 16 residues. The sequenced sample was peripheral blood. The rearrangement uses TRBV5-4 and TRBJ2-1, with D maybe TRBD1 (6 bases). The TCR originated in a man aged 40-49 years with active or convalescent COVID-19. This CDR3 is CASSTQGPQAYNEQFF. The CDR3, as DNA: TGTGCCAGCAGCACACAGGGTCCCCAAGCCTACAATGAGCAGTTCTTC.